This is a list of T cell receptor beta chains from one sample in a study of blood T cell repertoires in COVID-19. TCRdb's table, derived via immunoSEQ multiplex PCR, lists solely in-frame clones and lacks some. The sample has roughly 250,000 clones, around 90% seen once; the top ten hold roughly 3.7%. Input material: peripheral blood. Source of these receptors: a woman between 40 and 50 years old with acute or convalescent COVID-19. The CDR3 runs from the conserved cysteine through the conserved F or W. The D gene is left open where the match is weak. Expanded clones are given a class, and other clones once, few, many or no size at all.

V gene	clone size	D gene	J gene	CDR3 protein	CDR3 DNA
TRBV4-1	-	TRBD1	TRBJ1-3	CASSQGGTGDGNTIYF	TGCGCCAGCAGCCAAGGCGGGACAGGGGACGGAAACACCATATATTTT
TRBV11-2	once	TRBD1	TRBJ2-2	CASSTGQGGFAELFF	TGTGCCAGCAGCACTGGACAGGGAGGCTTTGCGGAGCTGTTTTTT
TRBV18	-	-	TRBJ1-4	CASSPGGRGKSEKLFF	TGTGCCAGCTCACCAGGGGGCAGGGGAAAAAGTGAAAAACTGTTTTTT
TRBV3-1/TRBV3-2	-	-	TRBJ1-1	CASSRGGGEAFF	TGTGCCAGCAGCCGGGGGGGTGGTGAAGCTTTCTTT
TRBV5-1	once	TRBD2	TRBJ2-3	CASSSYLAGGTTDTQYF	TGCGCCAGCAGCTCGTACCTAGCGGGGGGGACCACAGATACGCAGTATTTT
TRBV12-3/TRBV12-4	-	TRBD1	TRBJ1-1	CASNYRGPEAFF	TGTGCCAGCAACTACAGGGGACCTGAAGCTTTCTTT
TRBV27	-	-	TRBJ1-2	CASSLSGAGGYTF	TGTGCCAGCAGTTTATCGGGGGCGGGTGGCTACACCTTC
TRBV7-2	-	-	TRBJ1-6	CASSFYSSYNSPLHF	TGTGCCAGCAGCTTCTATAGCTCCTATAATTCACCCCTCCACTTT
TRBV20-1	-	TRBD1	TRBJ1-1	CSATGQGEAFF	TGCAGTGCTACCGGACAGGGTGAAGCTTTCTTT
TRBV19	-	-	TRBJ1-1	CASSIRAGTEAFF	TGTGCCAGTAGTATTAGGGCAGGGACTGAAGCTTTCTTT
TRBV7-6	-	-	TRBJ1-2	CASSLAWGRRNYGYTF	TGTGCCAGCAGCTTAGCCTGGGGGCGTCGTAACTATGGCTACACCTTC
TRBV6-5	-	-	TRBJ1-5	CASRQSSNQPQHF	TGTGCCAGTAGACAGTCTAGCAATCAGCCCCAGCATTTT
TRBV18	-	-	TRBJ1-3	CASSPVLIRGDSGNTIYF	TGTGCCAGCTCACCAGTACTAATTCGCGGGGACTCTGGAAACACCATATATTTT
TRBV14	-	TRBD2	TRBJ2-1	CASSQDWASGGAVNEQFF	TGTGCCAGCAGCCAAGATTGGGCTAGCGGGGGGGCAGTCAATGAGCAGTTCTTC
TRBV7-3	-	TRBD1	TRBJ2-2	CASSSPGQGVPNTGELFF	TGTGCCAGCAGCTCCCCGGGACAGGGCGTTCCGAACACCGGGGAGCTGTTTTTT
TRBV2	-	-	TRBJ2-1	CAITEYSYNEQFF	TGTGCCATCACGGAGTATTCCTACAATGAGCAGTTCTTC
TRBV12-3/TRBV12-4	-	-	TRBJ1-3	CASSFLGNTIYF	TGTGCCAGCAGTTTTCTTGGAAACACCATATATTTT
TRBV6-5	-	-	TRBJ1-6	CASSYEAGEYSPLHF	TGTGCCAGCAGTTACGAGGCAGGGGAATATTCACCCCTCCACTTT
TRBV6-5	-	-	TRBJ2-3	CASGVRRDKGDTQYF	TGTGCCAGCGGGGTCCGCCGGGACAAAGGAGATACGCAGTATTTT
TRBV3-1/TRBV3-2	-	-	TRBJ1-2	CASSLGGGNYGYTF	TGTGCCAGCAGCCTGGGAGGCGGTAACTATGGCTACACCTTC
TRBV29-1	-	-	TRBJ1-1	CSVGGGEWNTEAFF	TGCAGCGTTGGAGGGGGGGAATGGAACACTGAAGCTTTCTTT
TRBV9	-	TRBD1	TRBJ1-3	CASSVVGTGTGNTIYF	TGTGCCAGCAGCGTAGTCGGGACAGGGACTGGAAACACCATATATTTT